This is a list of T cell receptor beta chains from one sample in a study of identical twins. TCRdb passed the 5' RACE reads through MiXCR, listing each CDR3 protein once. The table lists about 520,000 distinct CDR3 sequences, roughly a fifth of them singletons. The sample also formed part of further work on T cells expressing NK-cell markers.

Specimen: CD4+ T cells sorted from blood. These receptors were obtained from a woman in her late teens or twenties in good health. CDR3s include the opening cysteine and the closing phenylalanine or tryptophan. D genes are given only for firm matches. Not every row has a clone size; where given, it reads once, few, many or a size class.

TRBD1,TRBJ1-1,.,TRBV20-1,TGCAGTGCTAGGGGGAACAGGGGGCGGCTGAGAACTGAAGCTTTCTTT,CSARGNRGRLRTEAFF
TRBD2,TRBJ2-1,few,TRBV20-1,TGCAGTGCTACCCGGGGTAGCGGGATCAATGAGCAGTTCTTC,CSATRGSGINEQFF
TRBD1,TRBJ1-2,.,TRBV29-1,TGCAGCGTTACAGGGGGAGGTGGCTACACCTTC,CSVTGGGGYTF
TRBD1,TRBJ1-4,few,TRBV20-1,TGCAGTGCTAGAGAGGGGCAGGGGGCCGGTGAAAAACTGTTTTTT,CSAREGQGAGEKLFF
.,TRBJ2-1,few,TRBV18,TGTGCCAGCTCACGAACTCGGGGTAATATAAATGAGCAGTTCTTC,CASSRTRGNINEQFF
.,TRBJ2-7,few,TRBV20-1,TGCAGTGCTAGAGTGCAACTTAACTACGAGCAGTACTTC,CSARVQLNYEQYF
TRBD1,TRBJ2-1,few,TRBV6-2/TRBV6-3,TGTGCCAGCAGAGGACAGGGGAGCTCCTACAATGAGCAGTTCTTC,CASRGQGSSYNEQFF
.,TRBJ1-2,few,TRBV7-2,TGTGCCAGCAGACCTTCGGGGTCCATTCTTAGGAACTATGGCTACACCTTC,CASRPSGSILRNYGYTF
.,TRBJ2-5,.,TRBV20-1,TGCAGTGCTAGAGGGGGGGCCGACCAAGAGACCCAGTACTTC,CSARGGADQETQYF
TRBD1,TRBJ1-5,few,TRBV3-1,TGTGCCAGCAGCCAAGCGACAGGGAGTCAGCCCCAGCATTTT,CASSQATGSQPQHF
.,TRBJ2-3,few,TRBV4-1,TGCGCCAGCAGCCAAGATCCAAGGGGGAGGGCAGATACGCAGTATTTT,CASSQDPRGRADTQYF
.,TRBJ1-1,.,TRBV7-2,TGTGCCAGCAGCTTAGCGCAGGACCAAAGGCACACTGAAGCTTTCTTT,CASSLAQDQRHTEAFF
TRBD2,TRBJ2-3,many,TRBV5-1,TGCGCCAGGCTAGCGGGAGAATCGGCAGATACGCAGTATTTT,CARLAGESADTQYF
.,TRBJ2-7,.,TRBV11-2,TGTGCCAGCAGCCTGGGGAGGCAAACCTACGAGCAGTACTTC,CASSLGRQTYEQYF
TRBD2,TRBJ2-1,.,TRBV6-1,TGTGCCAGCAGATTGGGACTAGCGGGGGGGCTGAATGAGCAGTTCTTC,CASRLGLAGGLNEQFF
.,TRBJ1-2,.,TRBV5-6,TGTGCCAGCAAGAGAGCTAACTATGGCTACACCTTC,CASKRANYGYTF
.,TRBJ1-6,few,TRBV2,TGTGCCAGCAAAGGAGATGTTTATTCACCCCTCCACTTT,CASKGDVYSPLHF
.,TRBJ1-3,many,TRBV12-3/TRBV12-4,TGTGCCAGCAGCCCCCAGGGAATCGGAAACACCATATATTTT,CASSPQGIGNTIYF
.,TRBJ1-2,.,TRBV25-1,TGTGCCAGCAGTGAAGGGGTGTCCGGCTACACCTTC,CASSEGVSGYTF
.,TRBJ2-4,few,TRBV20-1,TGCAGTGCTGTCCAATGGCGGAACGTTCTAGCCAAAAACATTCAGTACTTC,CSAVQWRNVLAKNIQYF
.,TRBJ2-1,.,TRBV4-3,TGCGCCAGCAGCCAAGAGCGACGCAATGAGCAGTTCTTC,CASSQERRNEQFF
.,TRBJ2-7,.,TRBV6-1,TGTGCCAGCACCCCGGGTTGGGTGCAGTACTTC,CASTPGWVQYF
.,TRBJ2-7,.,TRBV7-9,TGTGCCAGCAGCTTGCAGGGAGTTGGCGAGCAGTACTTC,CASSLQGVGEQYF
TRBD1,TRBJ2-1,few,TRBV7-3,TGTGCCAGCAGCTTTCGGACAGGGGGCCACAATGAGCAGTTCTTC,CASSFRTGGHNEQFF
TRBD1,TRBJ1-4,once,TRBV29-1,TGCAGCGTCCAAAGGGGGCCTGGGGGTGAAAAACTGTTTTTT,CSVQRGPGGEKLFF
TRBD1,TRBJ1-2,few,TRBV5-1,TGCGCCAGCAGCCTCCGACAGGGATCTAACTATGGCTACACCTTC,CASSLRQGSNYGYTF
TRBD2,TRBJ2-1,.,TRBV20-1,TGCAGTGCCCGTGGGCGGGGGGCAGACAATGAGCAGTTCTTC,CSARGRGADNEQFF
.,TRBJ2-7,.,TRBV7-9,TGTGCCAGCAGCCCTCCGACACTCTACGAGCAGTACTTC,CASSPPTLYEQYF
.,TRBJ2-1,.,TRBV6-5,TGTGCCAGCAGTTACTCGACTGTGTATGAGCAGTTCTTC,CASSYSTVYEQFF
.,TRBJ1-2,.,TRBV27,TGTGCCAGCAGTTTATCGGCCGGAACGGTAACTAACTATGGCTACACCTTC,CASSLSAGTVTNYGYTF
TRBD2,TRBJ2-3,.,TRBV5-1,TGCGCCAGCCAGCCGACTAGCAGTACAGATACGCAGTATTTT,CASQPTSSTDTQYF
.,TRBJ2-3,.,TRBV16,TGTGCCAGCAGCCTCCACTCAGGGGCGGGAGCCCTCACAGATACGCAGTATTTT,CASSLHSGAGALTDTQYF
.,TRBJ1-5,.,TRBV28,TGTGCCAGCAGTTTGGGGGGACTGTTTCAGCCCCAGCATTTT,CASSLGGLFQPQHF
TRBD1,TRBJ2-7,few,TRBV6-1,TGTGCCAGCAGTACACGCAGGGGGATGAGCGAGCAGTACTTC,CASSTRRGMSEQYF
.,TRBJ1-1,.,TRBV6-1,TGTGCCAGCATCAAACTCTCCGGGACCCCTGAAGCTTTCTTT,CASIKLSGTPEAFF
TRBD1,TRBJ1-4,.,TRBV5-1,TGCGCCAGCATGAGGAGACAGGGAGATGAAAAACTGTTTTTT,CASMRRQGDEKLFF
.,TRBJ2-7,few,TRBV12-3/TRBV12-4,TGTGCCAGCAGTTTAGGCGTCCACGAGCAGTACTTC,CASSLGVHEQYF
.,TRBJ2-3,few,TRBV20-1,TGCAGTGCACGGGGAATGACAGATACGCAGTATTTT,CSARGMTDTQYF
.,TRBJ1-1,few,TRBV5-1,TGCGCCAGCAGCTTCGGTTCAGGGAAAGCTTTCTTT,CASSFGSGKAFF
.,TRBJ2-3,.,TRBV7-9,TGTGCCAGCAAGCTGGGCGGGCCAGGATCGGATACGCAGTATTTT,CASKLGGPGSDTQYF
.,TRBJ2-2,.,TRBV28,TGTGCCAGCAGTTCCGGCAGGGTTAACACCGGGGAGCTGTTTTTT,CASSSGRVNTGELFF
.,TRBJ2-3,.,TRBV27,TGTGCCAGCAGGTCGGGCACAGATACGCAGTATTTT,CASRSGTDTQYF